This T cell receptor (beta chain) emerged from a study of blood T cell repertoires in COVID-19. Study context: T cells, B-cell-depleted T cells, or PBMCs provided the cDNA or gDNA that served as material.

Trimming at V came to 0 bases and at J to 3 bases, leaving 4 bases not matched to a gene. Per the germline V gene, CDR1 is SGHRS and CDR2 is YFSETQ. The CDR3 covers 15 residues. Original data processing: Reference gene primer amplification yielded estimated nucleated cell counts. This table comes from immunoSEQ multiplex PCR, and its TCRdb copy is limited to in-frame clones, with some not included. The V and J calls and clone size come from that table; D and trimming were worked out from the DNA. Of 50,000 to 65,000 clones detected, around 85% appear once; the ten largest clones hold approximately 5%.

This TCR was sampled from a man aged 65 to 79 with acute or convalescent COVID-19. Sequenced: peripheral blood. The V call is TRBV5-1, the J call TRBJ1-1, with 8 bases identical to TRBD1. The CDR3 DNA follows: TGCGCCAGCAGCTTGGAACAGGGGGTGTACACTGAAGCTTTCTTT. Its translation is CASSLEQGVYTEAFF. The whole variable domain, remainder taken from reference TRBV5-1 and TRBJ1-1, is KAGVTQTPRYLIKTRGQQVTLSCSPISGHRSVSWYQQTPGQGLQFLFEYFSETQRNKGNFPGRFSGRQFSNSRSEMNVSTLELGDSALYLCASSLEQGVYTEAFFGQGTRLTVV.